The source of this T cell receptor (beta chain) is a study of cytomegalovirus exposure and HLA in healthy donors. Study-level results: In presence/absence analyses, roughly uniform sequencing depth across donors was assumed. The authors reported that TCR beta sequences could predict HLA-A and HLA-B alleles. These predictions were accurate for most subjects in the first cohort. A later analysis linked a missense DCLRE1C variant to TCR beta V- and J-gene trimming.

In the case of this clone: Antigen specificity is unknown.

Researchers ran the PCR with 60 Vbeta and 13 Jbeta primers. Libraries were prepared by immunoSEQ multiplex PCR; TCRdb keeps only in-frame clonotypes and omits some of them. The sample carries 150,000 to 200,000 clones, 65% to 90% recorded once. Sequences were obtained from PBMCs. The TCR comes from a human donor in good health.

This chain's CDR3 is CASSAAGTSDTQYF. CDR3 bases: TGTGCCAGCAGTGCCGCGGGGACCTCCGATACGCAGTATTTT. The chain employs TRBV6-1 and TRBJ2-3; possible D gene TRBD2, 6 bases. Trimming cost V 4 bases and J 6 bases, with 14 bases left between them. CDR1 and CDR2 from the germline V gene are MNHNS and SASEGT. The CDR3 contains 14 residues.